The 5 T cell receptor beta chains below come from one sample, sequenced in a study of monozygotic twins with inflammatory bowel disease. TCRdb re-called the 5' RACE reads and shows each CDR3 protein once, DNA omitted. This sample carries approximately 300,000 distinct CDR3 sequences, with 5.6% going to the ten biggest clones. Sequencing used blood. The receptors were sampled from a human donor with ulcerative colitis or Crohn's disease, or a healthy co-twin of an affected twin (not recorded which).

This sequence joins TRBV18 and TRBJ2-2; checking the TCRdb D call of TRBD1 is not possible without DNA. Germline V lookup: CDR1 KGHSH, CDR2 LQKENI. The CDR3 runs to 16 residues. The CDR3 reads CASSEQGVVNTGELFF.

The gene calls are TRBV20-1 and TRBJ2-1. The CDR3 loop spans 11 amino acids. The germline V gene has CDR1 DFQATT and CDR2 SNEGSKA (reference sequence). CDR3 loop: CSAHHNNEQFF.

The chain combines TRBV20-1 with TRBJ2-7. This CDR3 region has 14 residues. Germline V lookup: CDR1 DFQATT, CDR2 SNEGSKA (reference sequence). The CDR3 loop is CSARDYGEVYEQYF.

This sequence joins TRBV6-1 and TRBJ2-7; absent DNA, TCRdb's TRBD1 call cannot be checked. Germline CDR1 and CDR2: MNHNS and SASEGT. This CDR3 is 17 amino acids long. The CDR3 region is CASSQIPGQIHSHEQYF.

The rearrangement uses TRBV12-3 or TRBV12-4 and TRBJ2-1; without DNA, the TCRdb call of TRBD2 cannot be checked. The CDR3 totals 16 residues. CDR3 amino acids: CASSPGISGGAVEQFF.